Listed here are 24 T cell receptor beta chains from one sample, sequenced in a study of blood T cell repertoires in COVID-19. Assay used: immunoSEQ multiplex PCR; TCRdb lists only in-frame clones, some missing. The sample has approximately 140,000 clones, under 90% seen once; the top ten hold 3% to 4.5%. Sample: PBMCs or T cells enriched from blood (not recorded which). The receptors were sampled from a man aged 45-65 years in a cohort exposed to, infected with or recovered from COVID-19 (not recorded which).

The chain links TRBV20-1 to TRBJ1-1, with D tentatively TRBD1 (6 bases). Looked up from germline, CDR1 is DFQATT and CDR2 is SNEGSKA (reference sequence). Trimming pared 3 bases from V and 6 bases from J, leaving 11 bases between. The CDR3 is 12 residues long. CDR3 sequence (DNA): TGCAGTGCTAGTGGGGGGCCGGCTGAAGCTTTCTTT. This codes for CSASGGPAEAFF.

This chain connects TRBV10-2 to TRBJ2-5, with TRBD2 identical over 12 bases. The J segment lost 0 bases and the V segment lost 2 bases, leaving 7 bases of the junction unmatched. From germline, CDR1 is WSHSY and CDR2 SAAADI. This CDR3 is 18 amino acids long. CDR3 sequence: CASSEQPGLAGHQETQYF. The CDR3 DNA reads TGCGCCAGCAGTGAGCAACCCGGACTAGCGGGGCACCAAGAGACCCAGTACTTC.

The genes are TRBV5-6 and TRBJ1-5; D unclear. The CDR3 sequence is 14 residues long. In germline, CDR1 is SGHDT, CDR2 YYEEEE. V was cut by 2 bases and J by 5 bases, with 11 bases left in between. The CDR3: CASSLRSTDQPQHF. The CDR3 DNA follows: TGTGCCAGCAGCTTAAGGAGTACCGATCAGCCCCAGCATTTT.

The chain has TRBV27 and TRBJ1-2; D not certain. V was trimmed by 5 bases and J by 4 bases, leaving 17 bases between them. The CDR3 loop spans 15 amino acids. Germline V gives CDR1 MNHEY, CDR2 SMNVEV (reference sequence). The CDR3 bases are TGTGCCAGCAGTCCCAACGTGGCGCAGGCCTATGGCTACACCTTC. Its protein product is CASSPNVAQAYGYTF.

The CDR3 here is CSANLAGSQYF. The CDR3 bases are TGCAGTGCCAACCTAGCGGGTTCGCAGTATTTT. This chain links TRBV20-1 with TRBJ2-3; 8 positions agree with TRBD2. V shed 6 bases, J shed 10 bases, and the junction held 6 bases outside the gene matches. The germline CDR1 and CDR2 sequences are DFQATT and SNEGSKA (reference sequence). This CDR3 is built from 11 residues.

The rearrangement uses TRBV5-4 and TRBJ1-6, with D unresolved. The CDR3 is 16 residues long. Germline CDR1 SGHNT, CDR2 YYREEE (reference sequence). V was shortened by 0 bases and J by 0 bases, with 7 bases between the two germline ends. The CDR3 region has the DNA TGTGCCAGCAGCTTGGACAGAAGCTCCTATAATTCACCCCTCCACTTT. Translating gives CASSLDRSSYNSPLHF.

The gene calls are TRBV3-1 (or the pseudogene TRBV3-2) and TRBJ1-1; 7 bases are shared with TRBD1. The J segment lost 10 bases and the V segment lost 4 bases, leaving 6 bases of the junction unmatched. The CDR3 has 12 amino acids. Germline CDR1 reads LGHDT; CDR2 reads YNNKEL (reference sequence). The CDR3 sequence: CASSLAGGRAFF. CDR3 bases: TGTGCCAGCAGCCTTGCAGGGGGGCGAGCTTTCTTT.

A remark on this clone: This sample also contains other DNA sequences that code for the same CDR3. J is TRBJ2-5 and V is TRBV3-1 (or the pseudogene TRBV3-2); 8 bases match TRBD2. The CDR3 runs to 16 residues. CDR1 is LGHDT and CDR2 is YNNKEL in the germline V gene (reference sequence). Trimming at V came to 0 bases and at J to 1 base, leaving 4 bases not matched to a gene. The chain's CDR3 is CASSQDLTSGQETQYF. The CDR3 DNA follows: TGTGCCAGCAGCCAAGATCTTACTAGCGGCCAAGAGACCCAGTACTTC.

The chain couples TRBV7-9 to TRBJ1-2; TRBD1 aligns across 10 bases. The germline CDR1 and CDR2 sequences are SEHNR and FQNEAQ (reference sequence). V gave up 3 bases and J gave up 4 bases; unmatched junction bases: 8. This CDR3 comprises 16 residues. Here the CDR3 DNA reads TGTGCCAGCAGCTTTGATCGGGACAGGGGCACCTATGGCTACACCTTC. Its translation is CASSFDRDRGTYGYTF.

This rearrangement joins TRBV28 to TRBJ1-2; D ambiguous. CDR3 length: 10 amino acids. Per germline, CDR1 MDHEN and CDR2 SYDVKM. V was pared by 5 bases and J by 8 bases, with 6 bases between. The CDR3 spells CASSREGYTF. CDR3 sequence (DNA): TGTGCCAGCAGTAGAGAAGGCTACACCTTC.

Comment on this clone: A junction boundary mismatches the germline segment, possibly from a read error. The chain is built from TRBV29-1 and TRBJ1-2; tentative D call: TRBD1 (5 bases). Germline-derived CDR1 and CDR2 are SQVTM and ANQGSEA. The CDR3 extends over 10 amino acids. The CDR3 loop is CSVEAGLREF. The CDR3 DNA is TGCAGCGTTGAGGCGGGGCTCAGGGAGTTC.

The chain links TRBV10-2 to TRBJ1-1; 9 bases map to TRBD1. CDR1 is WSHSY and CDR2 is SAAADI in the germline V gene. Losses at the gene ends were 6 bases for V and 4 bases for J; bases not matched to a gene: 6. The CDR3 has 14 amino acids. CDR3 region: CASRLQGAGTEAFF. CDR3 DNA: TGCGCCAGCAGATTACAGGGGGCGGGCACTGAAGCTTTCTTT.

This chain joins TRBV5-1 and TRBJ2-3, with D possibly being TRBD2 (7 bases). The CDR3 loop spans 16 amino acids. Germline CDR1 reads SGHRS; CDR2 reads YFSETQ. The ends were cut back, 6 bases at V and 6 bases at J, with 23 bases in the middle. For the CDR3, the DNA is TGCGCCAGCACCCGAGGGGGGGGCGGAATTGGGGATACGCAGTATTTT. Its translation is CASTRGGGGIGDTQYF.

This clone was seen just once. The V call is TRBV9, the J call TRBJ1-2, with D possibly being TRBD1 (5 bases). This CDR3 spans 13 amino acids. Trimming took off 2 bases at V and 5 bases at J, with 10 bases between the two ends. The germline gives CDR1 SGDLS, CDR2 YYNGEE. The CDR3 DNA is TGTGCCAGCAGCGTCTCGGACACTTATGGCTACACCTTC. It is translated as CASSVSDTYGYTF.

The genes are TRBV5-1 and TRBJ1-1; D uncertain. CDR1 and CDR2 (germline): SGHRS, YFSETQ. V lost 1 base and J lost 1, with 8 bases in between. The CDR3 is made up of 14 amino acids. DNA for the CDR3: TGCGCCAGCAGCTTGATGCGGAGGAACACTGAAGCTTTCTTT. Translated, it gives CASSLMRRNTEAFF.

This chain connects TRBV27 to TRBJ2-5, with 10 nucleotides matching TRBD1. Germline assignment: CDR1 MNHEY and CDR2 SMNVEV (reference sequence). V lost 5 bases and J lost 5; bases outside the gene matches: 8. This CDR3 comprises 15 residues. CDR3 loop: CASSVSDRGQETQYF. The CDR3 DNA is TGTGCCAGCAGTGTCTCCGACAGGGGGCAGGAGACCCAGTACTTC.

The count of this clone is one. This chain uses TRBV24-1 with TRBJ2-1, with TRBD2 identical over 15 bases. This CDR3 spans 19 amino acids. The V gene end was trimmed by 2 bases and the J gene end by 0 bases; junction bases not matched to a gene: 4. Looked up from germline, CDR1 is KGHDR and CDR2 is SFDVKD. This chain's CDR3 is CATSDSRTSGRASYNEQFF. The CDR3 DNA sequence: TGTGCCACCAGTGATTCGAGGACTAGCGGGAGGGCCTCCTACAATGAGCAGTTCTTC.

This chain uses TRBV19 with TRBJ1-4, with 9 positions matching TRBD1. This CDR3 has 15 residues. Losses at the gene ends were 7 bases for V and 2 bases for J; bases not matched to a gene: 5. Germline V CDR1 and CDR2: LNHDA, SQIVND (reference sequence). As DNA, the CDR3 is TGTGCCAGTACCCAGACAGGGGGGACTAATGAAAAACTGTTTTTT. This encodes CASTQTGGTNEKLFF.

The count of this clone is one. The J gene is TRBJ2-7, the V gene TRBV28; 11 nucleotides agree with TRBD1. The CDR3 length is 15 residues. Germline CDR1 is MDHEN and CDR2 is SYDVKM. Losses at the gene ends were 3 bases for V and 6 bases for J; bases not matched to a gene: 7. Here the CDR3 DNA reads TGTGCCAGCAGTTTTCTGGGACAGGGGGGGGGCGAGCAGTACTTC. As protein: CASSFLGQGGGEQYF.

J is TRBJ2-1 and V is TRBV6-6, with TRBD2 matching over 15 bases. The ends lost 5 bases at V and 0 bases at J; junction bases unmatched: 5. The CDR3 runs to 18 residues. Germline-derived CDR1 and CDR2 are MNHNY and SVGAGI (reference sequence). The CDR3 sequence: CASSPGTSGRSSYNEQFF. DNA of the CDR3: TGTGCCAGCAGTCCCGGGACTAGCGGGAGGAGCTCCTACAATGAGCAGTTCTTC.

In DNA form, the CDR3 reads TGTGCCAGCAGAGGAGCGGGGAACCAAGAGACCCAGTACTTC. As protein: CASRGAGNQETQYF. The chain joins TRBV3-1 (or the pseudogene TRBV3-2) to TRBJ2-5; TRBD2 agrees at 7 bases. CDR3 length equals 14 residues. Trimming took 6 bases from V and 0 from J; bases not matched to a gene: 4. Germline V gene sequence: CDR1 LGHDT, CDR2 YNNKEL (reference sequence).

The rearrangement joins TRBV11-2 to TRBJ1-3; TRBD1 aligns across 11 bases. In germline, CDR1 is SGHAT, CDR2 FQNNGV. CDR3 length equals 17 residues. V lost 3 bases to trimming and J lost 3 bases; unmatched junction nucleotides: 7. This CDR3 is CASSLTGTGGIGNTIYF. In nucleotides, the CDR3 is TGTGCCAGCAGCTTGACCGGGACAGGGGGGATTGGAAACACCATATATTTT.

The CDR3 loop reads CASSYQGQYEQYF. The DNA for the CDR3 is TGTGCCAGCAGTTACCAGGGGCAGTACGAGCAGTACTTC. The V call is TRBV28, the J call TRBJ2-7; TRBD1 might be the D (6 bases). V shed 4 bases and J shed 4 bases, with 11 bases lying between them. This CDR3 contains 13 residues. Looked up from germline, CDR1 is MDHEN and CDR2 is SYDVKM. The complete variable domain, with remaining parts taken from reference TRBV28 and TRBJ2-7, reads DVKVTQSSRYLVKRTGEKVFLECVQDMDHENMFWYRQDPGLGLRLIYFSYDVKMKEKGDIPEGYSVSREKKERFSLILESASTNQTSMYLCASSYQGQYEQYFGPGTRLTVT.

A single count supports this clone. Written as DNA, the CDR3 is TGTGCCAGTGGGCGCCGGGAACAAGAGACCCAGTACTTC. This sequence encodes CASGRREQETQYF. The chain combines TRBV19 with TRBJ2-5; D may be TRBD2 (5 bases). The V end lost 8 bases, the J end lost 2 bases, and 12 bases lay between the germline ends. This CDR3 is 13 amino acids long. Germline CDR1 is LNHDA and CDR2 is SQIVND (reference sequence).